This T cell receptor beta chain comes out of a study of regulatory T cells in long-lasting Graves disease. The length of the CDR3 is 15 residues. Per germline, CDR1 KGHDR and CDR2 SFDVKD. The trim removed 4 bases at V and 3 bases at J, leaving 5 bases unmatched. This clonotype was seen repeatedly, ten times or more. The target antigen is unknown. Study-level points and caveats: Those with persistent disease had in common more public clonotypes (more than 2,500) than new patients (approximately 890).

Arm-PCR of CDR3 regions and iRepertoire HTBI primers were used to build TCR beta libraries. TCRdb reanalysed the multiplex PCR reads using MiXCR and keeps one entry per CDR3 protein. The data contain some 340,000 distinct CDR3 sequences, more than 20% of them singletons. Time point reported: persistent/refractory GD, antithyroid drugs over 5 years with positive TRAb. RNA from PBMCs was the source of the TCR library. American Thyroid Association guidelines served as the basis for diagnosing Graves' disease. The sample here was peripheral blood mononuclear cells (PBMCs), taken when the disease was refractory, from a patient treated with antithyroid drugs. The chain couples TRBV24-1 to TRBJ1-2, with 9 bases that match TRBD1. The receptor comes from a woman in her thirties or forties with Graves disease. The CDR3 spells CATSDAGTGHYGYTF. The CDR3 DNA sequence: TGTGCCACCAGTGACGCCGGGACAGGGCACTATGGCTACACCTTC.